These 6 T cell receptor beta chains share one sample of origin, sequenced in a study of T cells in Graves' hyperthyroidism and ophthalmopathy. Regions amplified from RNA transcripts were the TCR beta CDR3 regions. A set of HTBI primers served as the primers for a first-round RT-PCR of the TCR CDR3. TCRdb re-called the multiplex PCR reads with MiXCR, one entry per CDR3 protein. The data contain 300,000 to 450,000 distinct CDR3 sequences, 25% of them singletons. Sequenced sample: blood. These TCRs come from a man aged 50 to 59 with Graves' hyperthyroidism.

CDR3: CASSSERRGMTSYEQYF. The DNA for the CDR3 is TGTGCCAGCAGTTCTGAGCGGAGGGGGATGACCTCCTACGAGCAGTACTTC. The chain combines TRBV6-5 with TRBJ2-7, with D perhaps given as TRBD1 or TRBD2 (6 bases each). Trimming left V 4 bases short and J 0 bases short, with 19 bases between. Germline V gene lookup returns CDR1 MNHEY and CDR2 SVGAGI. The CDR3 extends over 17 amino acids.

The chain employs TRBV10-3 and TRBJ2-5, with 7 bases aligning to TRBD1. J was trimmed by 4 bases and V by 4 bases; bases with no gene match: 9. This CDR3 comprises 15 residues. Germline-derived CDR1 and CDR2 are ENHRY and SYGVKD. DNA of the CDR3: TGTGCCATCAGTGGGCCCGGACAGGCACTAGAGACCCAGTACTTC. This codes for CAISGPGQALETQYF.

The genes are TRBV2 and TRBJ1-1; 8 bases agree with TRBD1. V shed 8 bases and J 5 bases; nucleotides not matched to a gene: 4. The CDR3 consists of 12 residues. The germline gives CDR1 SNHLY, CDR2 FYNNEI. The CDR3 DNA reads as TGTGCCAGCCGGGACAGGTATACTGAAGCTTTCTTT. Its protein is CASRDRYTEAFF.

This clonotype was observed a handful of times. CDR3: CASSHAGLAGQETQYF. The CDR3 nucleotides are TGTGCCAGCAGTCACGCAGGACTAGCGGGACAAGAGACCCAGTACTTC. The chain combines TRBV12-3 or TRBV12-4 with TRBJ2-5, with TRBD2 matching 12 bases. This CDR3 is built from 16 residues. V lost 5 bases and J lost 2; bases outside the gene matches: 6.

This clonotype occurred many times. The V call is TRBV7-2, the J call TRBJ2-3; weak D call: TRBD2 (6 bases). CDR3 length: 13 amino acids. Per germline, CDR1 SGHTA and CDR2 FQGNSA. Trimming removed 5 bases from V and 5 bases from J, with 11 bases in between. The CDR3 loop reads CASSPRAGDTQYF. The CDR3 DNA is TGTGCCAGCAGCCCTCGAGCGGGAGATACGCAGTATTTT.

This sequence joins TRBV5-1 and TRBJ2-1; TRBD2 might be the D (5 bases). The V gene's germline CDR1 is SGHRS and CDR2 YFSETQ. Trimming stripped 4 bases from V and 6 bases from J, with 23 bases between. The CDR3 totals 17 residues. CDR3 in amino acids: CASSTSPRGLGGNEQFF. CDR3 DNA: TGCGCCAGCAGCACCTCCCCCCGTGGCCTTGGAGGCAATGAGCAGTTCTTC. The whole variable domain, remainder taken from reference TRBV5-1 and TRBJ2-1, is KAGVTQTPRYLIKTRGQQVTLSCSPISGHRSVSWYQQTPGQGLQFLFEYFSETQRNKGNFPGRFSGRQFSNSRSEMNVSTLELGDSALYLCASSTSPRGLGGNEQFFGPGTRLTVL.